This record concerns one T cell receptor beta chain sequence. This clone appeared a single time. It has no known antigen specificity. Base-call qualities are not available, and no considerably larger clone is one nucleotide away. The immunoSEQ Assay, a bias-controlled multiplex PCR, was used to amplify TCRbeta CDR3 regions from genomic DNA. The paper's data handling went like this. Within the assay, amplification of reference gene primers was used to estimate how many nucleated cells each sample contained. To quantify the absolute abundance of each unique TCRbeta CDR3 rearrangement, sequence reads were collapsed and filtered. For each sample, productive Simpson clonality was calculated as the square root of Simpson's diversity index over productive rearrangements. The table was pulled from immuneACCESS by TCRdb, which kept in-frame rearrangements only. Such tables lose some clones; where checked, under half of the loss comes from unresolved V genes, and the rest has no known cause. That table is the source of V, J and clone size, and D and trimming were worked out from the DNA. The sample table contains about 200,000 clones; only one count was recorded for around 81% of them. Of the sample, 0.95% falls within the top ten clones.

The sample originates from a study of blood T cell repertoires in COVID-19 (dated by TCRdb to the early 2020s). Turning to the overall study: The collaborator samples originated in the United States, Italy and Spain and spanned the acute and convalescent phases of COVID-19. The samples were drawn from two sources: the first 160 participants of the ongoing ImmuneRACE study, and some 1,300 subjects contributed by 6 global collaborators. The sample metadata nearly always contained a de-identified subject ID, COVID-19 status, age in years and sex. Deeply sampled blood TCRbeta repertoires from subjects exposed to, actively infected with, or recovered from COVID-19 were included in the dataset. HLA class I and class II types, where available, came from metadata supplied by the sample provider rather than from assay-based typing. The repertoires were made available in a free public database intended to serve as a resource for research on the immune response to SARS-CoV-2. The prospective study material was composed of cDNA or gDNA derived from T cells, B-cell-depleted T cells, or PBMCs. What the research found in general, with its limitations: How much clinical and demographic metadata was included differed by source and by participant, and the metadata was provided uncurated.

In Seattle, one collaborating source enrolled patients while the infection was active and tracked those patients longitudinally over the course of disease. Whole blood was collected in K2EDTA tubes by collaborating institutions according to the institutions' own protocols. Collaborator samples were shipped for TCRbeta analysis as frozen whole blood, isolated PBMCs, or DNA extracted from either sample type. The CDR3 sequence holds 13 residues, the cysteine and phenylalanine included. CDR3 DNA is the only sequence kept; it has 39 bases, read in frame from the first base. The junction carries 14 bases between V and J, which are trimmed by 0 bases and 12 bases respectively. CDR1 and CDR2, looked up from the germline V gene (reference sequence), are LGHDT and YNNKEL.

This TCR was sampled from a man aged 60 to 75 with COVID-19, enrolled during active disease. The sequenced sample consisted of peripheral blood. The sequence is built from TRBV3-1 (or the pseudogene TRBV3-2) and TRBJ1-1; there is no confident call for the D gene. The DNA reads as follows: TGTGCCAGCAGCCAAGAGCCAGGCTGGGCAACTTTCTTT. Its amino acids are CASSQEPGWATFF.